The sequence of this T cell receptor beta chain was determined in a study of T-cell reconstitution after alpha-beta-depleted transplantation in children (TCRdb year 2016). The study in broad terms: T-cell immune reconstitution after TCRalphabeta/CD19-depleted allogeneic hematopoietic cell transplantation in children was quantitatively tracked in the study by means of TCR repertoire profiling.

The CDR3 contains 16 residues, cysteine and phenylalanine counted. Of all the DNA, just the CDR3 is kept, 48 bases in frame from base 1. The germline V gene (reference sequence) supplies CDR1 MNHEY and CDR2 SMNVEV. Cut back by 4 bases and 5 bases, the V and J ends lie 18 bases apart. To note about this clonotype: Its cognate antigen has yet to be identified. The record has no base qualities; no much larger clone is one base away.

Receptor amplification or capture employed PCR. The reads were generated on an Illumina HiSeq 2500. Molecular barcoding was employed in the preparation of TCR libraries, with unique molecular identifiers being used to normalize TCRbeta repertoire quantification. TCRdb trimmed the raw reads at Q25, called clones with MiXCR and kept productive beta chains. All rows with the same CDR3 protein become a single entry with the most common DNA and genes. In this sample the table shows roughly 500,000 distinct CDR3 sequences, about a sixth of which occur a single time. Clones ranked in the top ten supply over 3% of the sample.

This TCR was recovered from a human donor who donated a stem cell graft to a child with acute lymphoblastic leukemia. Here the sequenced sample was PBMCs from the stem cell graft donor, taken from the stem cell graft. The rearranged chain carries TRBV27 and TRBJ2-1; TRBD1 is perhaps the D gene, given 6 matching bases. The nucleotides read TGTGCCAGCAGTTATGTCTCAGGGGTCTGGAACAATGAGCAGTTCTTC. This codes for CASSYVSGVWNNEQFF.